Listed below are T cell receptor beta chains from one sample, sequenced in a study of blood T cells in healthy people across ages. From the 5' RACE reads, TCRdb called clonotypes with MiXCR, one entry per CDR3 protein. The sample lists roughly 900,000 distinct CDR3 sequences, around 46% occurring once. The sample consisted of blood. These receptor sequences come from a man aged 25-40 years in good health. Both conserved end residues are part of each CDR3. The order of the fields is J gene, CDR3 length, D gene, V gene, clone size, CDR3 DNA, CDR3 protein. D genes are given only for firm matches. The size entry is marked missing in some rows and otherwise reads once, few, many or a size class.

TRBJ2-7,14,TRBD1,TRBV9,-,TGTGCCAGCAGCTCTGGGGGACAGGGCTACGAGCAGTACTTC,CASSSGGQGYEQYF
TRBJ1-1,14,-,TRBV27,-,TGTGCCAGCAGTTTAGAAGGGCACAACACTGAAGCTTTCTTT,CASSLEGHNTEAFF
TRBJ2-1,16,-,TRBV9,few,TGTGCCAGCAGCGCCCCTGCGGTCAGGGGATACAATGAGCAGTTCTTC,CASSAPAVRGYNEQFF
TRBJ2-5,14,-,TRBV29-1,few,TGCAGCGTTGTAGTCGAGGACCTCCAAGAGACCCAGTACTTC,CSVVVEDLQETQYF
TRBJ2-3,16,TRBD2,TRBV27,-,TGTGCCAGCAGCTTCTATAGCGGGGGGGCCGGAGATACGCAGTATTTT,CASSFYSGGAGDTQYF
TRBJ2-3,15,TRBD2,TRBV4-1,-,TGCGTCAGCAGCCAGGGACTAGCGGATTCAGATACGCAGTATTTT,CVSSQGLADSDTQYF
TRBJ1-3,15,-,TRBV20-1,-,TGCAGTGCTAGGGTAGGGGCCGGAGGAGGAAACACCATATATTTT,CSARVGAGGGNTIYF
TRBJ2-4,13,-,TRBV7-3,few,TGTGCCAGCGGTAGAGGATCGGAGAACATTCAGTACTTC,CASGRGSENIQYF
TRBJ2-1,12,-,TRBV29-1,-,TGCAGCGCTGGGGGAGGGGGCGGTGAGCAGTTCTTC,CSAGGGGGEQFF
TRBJ2-1,16,-,TRBV6-2/TRBV6-3,few,TGTGCCAGCAGTTACTCTTCGGGGGTGGGGTCGGATGAGCAGTTCTTC,CASSYSSGVGSDEQFF